The 29 T cell receptor beta chains reported below all come from one sample, sequenced in a study of cytomegalovirus exposure and HLA in healthy donors. Use of 60 Vbeta and 13 Jbeta primers characterized the PCR. Produced via immunoSEQ multiplex PCR; TCRdb's table is partial and in-frame only. The sample has 120,000 to 150,000 clones; around three quarters are singletons. The sample taken for sequencing was PBMCs. The source is a man aged 35 to 55 in good health and CMV-seropositive.

The V gene is TRBV6-6, the J gene TRBJ2-1, with D uncertain. The CDR3 totals 16 residues. V shed 0 bases and J shed 4 bases, with 13 bases lying between them. Germline assignment: CDR1 MNHNY and CDR2 SVGAGI (reference sequence). CDR3: CASSYSGRTRYNEQFF. The CDR3 nucleotides read TGTGCCAGCAGTTACTCGGGCAGAACCCGTTACAATGAGCAGTTCTTC.

The chain employs TRBV28 and TRBJ2-7; 8 bases line up with TRBD2. From germline, CDR1 is MDHEN and CDR2 SYDVKM. J lost 2 bases, V lost 6 bases, and 0 bases had no gene match. CDR3 length: 12 residues. CDR3 nucleotide sequence: TGTGCCAGCAGGGGACTAGCCTACGAGCAGTACTTC. As protein: CASRGLAYEQYF.

This chain joins TRBV20-1 and TRBJ2-5, with TRBD1 as a possible D gene (5 bases). The V and J ends lost 7 bases and 7 bases respectively, with 13 bases between them. This CDR3 region has 11 residues. Germline-derived CDR1 and CDR2 are DFQATT and SNEGSKA (reference sequence). The CDR3 DNA sequence: TGCAGTGTTAAAAGGGGCGGGACCCAGTACTTC. It specifies CSVKRGGTQYF.

The chain has TRBV5-1 and TRBJ2-7, with TRBD2 identical over 11 bases. The CDR3 totals 15 residues. The ends lost 0 bases at V and 3 bases at J; junction bases unmatched: 2. CDR1 is SGHRS, CDR2 YFSETQ, per germline. Here the CDR3 DNA reads TGCGCCAGCAGCTTGGGACTAGCGGGAAACTACGAGCAGTACTTC. Amino acid sequence: CASSLGLAGNYEQYF.

The rearrangement links TRBV4-2 to TRBJ2-3; 8 bases are shared with TRBD2. Per germline, CDR1 LGHNA and CDR2 YNFKEQ. The CDR3 covers 16 residues. After removal of 1 base from V and 6 bases from J, the junction contained 9 bases not matched to a gene. The CDR3 is CASSQALAGNGDTQYF. The CDR3 nucleotides read TGTGCCAGCAGCCAAGCCCTAGCGGGCAACGGGGATACGCAGTATTTT.

This clone was seen a single time. This chain links TRBV6-1 with TRBJ1-1; TRBD1 is a possible D gene (5 bases). Germline V lookup: CDR1 MNHNS, CDR2 SASEGT. Trimming stripped 2 bases from V and 8 bases from J, with 18 bases between. The CDR3 is made up of 15 amino acids. The CDR3 sequence: CASSEPNAPRQEAFF. CDR3 sequence (DNA): TGTGCCAGCAGTGAACCCAATGCCCCGCGACAGGAAGCTTTCTTT.

The rearrangement joins TRBV2 to TRBJ2-1, with TRBD1 identical over 7 bases. Losses at the gene ends were 6 bases for V and 11 bases for J; bases not matched to a gene: 16. The CDR3 totals 15 residues. Germline lookup yields CDR1 SNHLY and CDR2 FYNNEI. The CDR3 is CASRGAFVGQEKQFF. The CDR3 DNA reads TGTGCCAGCAGGGGAGCATTCGTTGGACAGGAGAAGCAGTTCTTC.

This chain connects TRBV27 to TRBJ2-7, with a possible D match to TRBD2 (6 bases). CDR1 and CDR2 from the germline V gene are MNHEY and SMNVEV (reference sequence). CDR3 length: 14 residues. The V end was cut by 0 bases, the J end by 3 bases, with 9 bases between. DNA for the CDR3: TGTGCCAGCAGTTTATCGTTTAGCGGCTACGAGCAGTACTTC. It codes for CASSLSFSGYEQYF.

The chain is built from TRBV19 and TRBJ2-1; D is possibly TRBD1 (6 bases). The CDR3 extends over 15 amino acids. Germline V gene lookup returns CDR1 LNHDA and CDR2 SQIVND (reference sequence). The V and J ends lost 5 bases and 3 bases respectively, with 14 bases between them. CDR3 DNA sequence: TGTGCCAGTAGTCCGGACAGATCCGACTACAATGAGCAGTTCTTC. Translating gives CASSPDRSDYNEQFF.

The chain combines TRBV4-2 with TRBJ2-1; 15 bases are a match to TRBD2. The J segment lost 0 bases and the V segment lost 1 base, leaving 7 bases of the junction unmatched. CDR3 size: 20 residues. Germline lookup yields CDR1 LGHNA and CDR2 YNFKEQ. CDR3 loop: CASSQVFGTSGGSSYNEQFF. Written as DNA, the CDR3 is TGTGCCAGCAGCCAAGTATTTGGGACTAGCGGGGGGAGCTCCTACAATGAGCAGTTCTTC.

The CDR3 bases are TGTGCCAGCAGCCCCAGACAGGGGGGCACCGGGGAGCTGTTTTTT. Its translation is CASSPRQGGTGELFF. The genes are TRBV11-3 and TRBJ2-2, with TRBD1 matching 9 bases. With 5 bases clipped from V and 4 bases from J, the junction kept 5 bases outside the gene matches. CDR3 length equals 15 residues. Germline CDR1 is SGHNT and CDR2 is YENEEA.

The V and J genes are TRBV7-9 and TRBJ2-6, with D possibly being TRBD1 (5 bases). Trimming left V 2 bases short and J 2 bases short, with 10 bases between. The CDR3 runs to 16 residues. Germline lookup yields CDR1 SEHNR and CDR2 FQNEAQ (reference sequence). The chain's CDR3 is CASSLQGLPGANVLTF. The DNA for the CDR3 is TGTGCCAGCAGCTTACAGGGCCTCCCTGGGGCCAACGTCCTGACTTTC.

The chain joins TRBV6-5 to TRBJ2-1, with D uncertain. Deletions cut 6 bases from V and 2 bases from J, with 5 bases between. Germline CDR1 reads MNHEY; CDR2 reads SVGAGI. The CDR3 runs to 12 residues. The CDR3 sequence: CASRHAYNEQFF. CDR3 in DNA: TGTGCCAGCAGACACGCCTACAATGAGCAGTTCTTC.

The CDR3 region has the DNA TGTGCCAGCAGTTCCTCGGGACACCCAAGGGAGACCCAGTACTTC. It codes for CASSSSGHPRETQYF. The V call is TRBV28, the J call TRBJ2-5, with D perhaps TRBD1 (6 bases). V lost 4 bases and J 5 bases, leaving 17 bases between the germline ends. The V gene's germline CDR1 is MDHEN and CDR2 SYDVKM. The CDR3 has 15 amino acids.

This chain links TRBV6-1 with TRBJ2-5, with a possible D match to TRBD2 (7 bases). The germline CDR1 and CDR2 sequences are MNHNS and SASEGT. CDR3 length: 15 amino acids. Trimming took 2 bases from V and 4 from J, leaving 14 bases between them. CDR3 bases: TGTGCCAGCAGTGAATTCGGGGGGCGCCCAGAGACCCAGTACTTC. This encodes CASSEFGGRPETQYF.

This chain joins TRBV5-1 and TRBJ2-7; no reliable D call. Between the trimmed V and J ends, which lost 1 base and 7 bases, there was a span of 12 bases. CDR3 length: 13 amino acids. Germline CDR1 is SGHRS and CDR2 is YFSETQ. The CDR3 sequence: CASSLNSLEEQYF. CDR3 in DNA: TGCGCCAGCAGCTTGAACAGCCTCGAAGAGCAGTACTTC.

V and J are TRBV18 and TRBJ2-5, with TRBD1 matching 9 bases. The J call is doubtful: the DNA matches TRBJ2-7 better. The CDR3 loop spans 18 amino acids. CDR1 is KGHSH, CDR2 LQKENI, per germline. CDR3 amino acids: CASSPRPGTGSASYEQYF. Written as DNA, the CDR3 is TGTGCCAGCTCACCCCGTCCCGGGACAGGGTCGGCCTCCTACGAGCAGTACTTC.

V and J are TRBV19 and TRBJ2-5; 7 positions agree with TRBD1. Unmatched junction bases numbered 6, after V lost 6 bases and J lost 2 bases. The CDR3 is 14 residues long. Germline CDR1 LNHDA, CDR2 SQIVND (reference sequence). DNA of the CDR3: TGTGCCAGTAGCACTGGGACAGCGCAAGAGACCCAGTACTTC. This encodes CASSTGTAQETQYF.

The J gene is TRBJ1-1, the V gene TRBV5-1; D perhaps matches TRBD1 (6 bases). The germline CDR1 and CDR2 sequences are SGHRS and YFSETQ. The CDR3 is 12 residues long. Trimming pared 7 bases from V and 7 bases from J, leaving 14 bases between. CDR3 loop: CASGLTGVEAFF. The CDR3 nucleotides are TGCGCCAGCGGCCTGACAGGAGTTGAAGCTTTCTTT.

The gene calls are TRBV11-1 and TRBJ2-7; 8 bases line up with TRBD1. V lost 5 bases and J lost 5; bases outside the gene matches: 8. The CDR3 has 14 residues. Germline V gene lookup returns CDR1 SGHAT and CDR2 FQDESV (reference sequence). This CDR3 is CASSPGQGNDEQYF. The CDR3 DNA reads TGTGCCAGCAGCCCAGGACAGGGAAACGACGAGCAGTACTTC.

This sequence joins TRBV11-2 and TRBJ2-5, with 11 bases identical to TRBD2. The CDR3 extends over 17 amino acids. The J segment lost 1 base and the V segment lost 5 bases, leaving 9 bases of the junction unmatched. Germline V lookup: CDR1 SGHAT, CDR2 FQNNGV. DNA of the CDR3: TGTGCCAGCAGCGAAGGGGCGACTAGCGGGGCCCAAGAGACCCAGTACTTC. Residues: CASSEGATSGAQETQYF.

The chain combines TRBV30 with TRBJ2-5; D may be TRBD1 (6 bases). Trimming removed 5 bases from V and 2 bases from J, with 15 bases in between. This CDR3 has 14 amino acids. Germline V CDR1 and CDR2: GTSNPN, SVGIG (reference sequence). The CDR3 nucleotides are TGTGCCTGGGACCGCACAGGGTTACAAGAGACCCAGTACTTC. Encoded protein: CAWDRTGLQETQYF. The full variable domain, completed using reference TRBV30 and TRBJ2-5, is SQTIHQWPATLVQPVGSPLSLECTVEGTSNPNLYWYRQAAGRGLQLLFYSVGIGQISSEVPQNLSASRPQDRQFILSSKKLLLSDSGFYLCAWDRTGLQETQYFGPGTRLLVL.

V usage is TRBV10-1 and J usage is TRBJ2-3; a weak D match, TRBD2 (6 bases). V shed 2 bases and J shed 6 bases, with 6 bases lying between them. The germline V gene has CDR1 WNHNN and CDR2 SYGVQD (reference sequence). The CDR3 totals 12 residues. The CDR3 bases are TGCGCCAGCAGTGAGGGGGGGGATACGCAGTATTTT. This translates into CASSEGGDTQYF.

This chain joins TRBV19 and TRBJ2-3, with 13 bases identical to TRBD2. Germline V CDR1 and CDR2: LNHDA, SQIVND (reference sequence). V lost 10 bases and J lost 5; bases outside the gene matches: 6. The CDR3 totals 14 residues. The CDR3 DNA follows: TGTGCCACCGGACTAGCGGGAGCTAGAGATACGCAGTATTTT. Amino acids: CATGLAGARDTQYF.

The V and J genes are TRBV6-1 and TRBJ1-2; TRBD1 matches 7 bases. CDR3 length: 13 amino acids. V was pared by 10 bases and J by 4 bases, with 9 bases of the junction left unmatched. The V gene's germline CDR1 is MNHNS and CDR2 SASEGT. The CDR3 region is CANRQGSSYGYTF. DNA for the CDR3: TGTGCCAACAGACAGGGCTCTTCCTATGGCTACACCTTC.

The chain employs TRBV25-1 and TRBJ1-6; maybe TRBD1 (5 bases). Trimming shortened V by 8 bases and J by 9 bases, and 11 bases separated the two germline ends. Germline V gene lookup returns CDR1 MGHDK and CDR2 SYGVNS. This CDR3 region has 12 residues. This chain's CDR3 is CASAGSGSPLHF. The CDR3 nucleotides read TGTGCCAGCGCAGGGTCAGGTTCACCCCTCCACTTT.

J is TRBJ1-1 and V is TRBV6-5; a possible D gene is TRBD1 (5 bases). V was pared by 3 bases and J by 7 bases, with 9 bases between. The CDR3 runs 12 residues. Germline V gene data show CDR1 as MNHEY and CDR2 as SVGAGI. CDR3 loop: CASSYGHNEAFF. CDR3 nucleotides: TGTGCCAGCAGTTATGGACACAATGAAGCTTTCTTT.

The J gene is TRBJ1-6, the V gene TRBV5-1; 7 bases line up with TRBD1. This CDR3 has 17 amino acids. V lost 0 bases and J lost 1; bases outside the gene matches: 4. Germline values: CDR1 SGHRS, CDR2 YFSETQ. The CDR3 bases are TGCGCCAGCAGCTTGGAGGGGGCAGGGTCCTATAATTCACCCCTCCACTTT. This gives the protein CASSLEGAGSYNSPLHF.

V and J are TRBV5-4 and TRBJ2-7, with D perhaps matching TRBD1 (5 bases). This CDR3 has 12 amino acids. The ends were cut back, 1 base at V and 6 bases at J, with 8 bases in the middle. Per germline, CDR1 SGHNT and CDR2 YYREEE (reference sequence). The CDR3 loop is CASSLRGTEQYF. CDR3 DNA sequence: TGTGCCAGCAGCTTGAGGGGAACCGAGCAGTACTTC.